This T cell receptor beta chain was profiled in a study of beta chain features in type 1 diabetes. Study conclusions and caveats: Diminished insertions and augmented deletions at VDJ junctions characterized type 1 diabetes patients.

Concerning this clone itself: Its antigen remains unknown.

Sorted populations all exceeded 95% purity. CDR3 length: 17 amino acids. CDR1 SGHTA and CDR2 FQGNSA come from the germline V gene. V gave up 0 bases and J gave up 3 bases; unmatched junction bases: 6. Expressed TCRB transcripts got sequenced, as all isolated RNA was reverse transcribed. Generated by immunoSEQ multiplex PCR, the TCRdb table keeps only in-frame clones and is missing some. The sample has 150,000 or so clones; roughly 10% are singletons. Source material: central memory CD4+ T cells from blood. This chain links TRBV7-2 with TRBJ2-1; 9 bases line up with TRBD2. The source of this sequence is a middle-aged woman in good health. The CDR3 is CASSLASAGGDYNEQFF. CDR3 DNA: TGTGCCAGCAGCTTAGCCTCTGCGGGGGGGGACTACAATGAGCAGTTCTTC.